These T cell receptor beta chains were read from a single sample in a study of shared clonotypes between healthy human individuals. The assay was immunoSEQ multiplex PCR, and TCRdb's table has in-frame clones only and misses some. The sample includes some 480,000 clones, around 79% of them seen just once. The sample comprised PBMCs. The source is a woman between 40 and 50 years old in good health. Some clones in this sample may be carry-over from other donors' samples. Both conserved end residues are part of each CDR3. The D gene is left open where the match is weak. Clone sizes are given selectively: once, few, many, or a class where the clone is expanded.

CDR3 length: 14
D gene: TRBD1
J gene: TRBJ1-2
V gene: TRBV5-4
clone size: .
CDR3 protein: CASRGQVESYGYTF
CDR3 DNA: TGTGCCAGCAGGGGACAGGTGGAAAGCTATGGCTACACCTTC

CDR3 length: 16
D gene: TRBD2
J gene: TRBJ2-5
V gene: TRBV15
clone size: .
CDR3 protein: CATSRDGAGVMETQYF
CDR3 DNA: TGTGCCACCAGCAGAGATGGGGCGGGAGTAATGGAGACCCAGTACTTC

CDR3 length: 14
D gene: .
J gene: TRBJ2-7
V gene: TRBV5-1
clone size: .
CDR3 protein: CASSLDGTMSEQYF
CDR3 DNA: TGCGCCAGCAGCTTGGATGGGACCATGAGCGAGCAGTACTTC

CDR3 length: 14
D gene: .
J gene: TRBJ1-5
V gene: TRBV6-1
clone size: many
CDR3 protein: CASGQPYSNQPQHF
CDR3 DNA: TGTGCCAGCGGGCAGCCCTATAGCAATCAGCCCCAGCATTTT

CDR3 length: 15
D gene: TRBD2
J gene: TRBJ2-2
V gene: TRBV11-2
clone size: .
CDR3 protein: CASSLPGGPAGELFF
CDR3 DNA: TGTGCCAGCAGCTTACCGGGAGGGCCGGCCGGGGAGCTGTTTTTT

CDR3 length: 13
D gene: .
J gene: TRBJ1-1
V gene: TRBV28
clone size: once
CDR3 protein: CASSLLRNTEAFF
CDR3 DNA: TGTGCCAGCAGTTTATTAAGAAACACCGAAGCTTTCTTT

CDR3 length: 12
D gene: TRBD1
J gene: TRBJ1-2
V gene: TRBV2
clone size: .
CDR3 protein: CASRDDRAGYTF
CDR3 DNA: TGTGCCAGCAGGGACGACAGGGCTGGCTACACCTTC

CDR3 length: 15
D gene: TRBD1
J gene: TRBJ1-4
V gene: TRBV5-1
clone size: few
CDR3 protein: CASSFTGTGGEKLFF
CDR3 DNA: TGCGCCAGCAGCTTTACCGGGACAGGTGGCGAAAAACTGTTTTTT

CDR3 length: 15
D gene: TRBD1
J gene: TRBJ2-1
V gene: TRBV18
clone size: .
CDR3 protein: CASSEGQGWYNEQFF
CDR3 DNA: TGTGCCAGCTCAGAGGGACAGGGTTGGTACAATGAGCAGTTCTTC

CDR3 length: 15
D gene: .
J gene: TRBJ1-1
V gene: TRBV5-1
clone size: .
CDR3 protein: CASSVTQGVGTEAFF
CDR3 DNA: TGCGCCAGCAGCGTGACACAGGGAGTGGGAACTGAAGCTTTCTTT

CDR3 length: 24
D gene: .
J gene: TRBJ2-1
V gene: TRBV19
clone size: once
CDR3 protein: CASKLWGDRAPSWRRESSYNEQFF
CDR3 DNA: TGTGCCAGTAAGCTTTGGGGCGACAGGGCCCCGAGCTGGCGGAGGGAGAGCTCCTACAATGAGCAGTTCTTC

CDR3 length: 17
D gene: .
J gene: TRBJ2-1
V gene: TRBV9
clone size: once
CDR3 protein: CASSARGRQIRYNEQFF
CDR3 DNA: TGTGCCAGCAGCGCCAGAGGTAGACAGATCCGCTACAATGAGCAGTTCTTC

CDR3 length: 15
D gene: TRBD1
J gene: TRBJ2-2
V gene: TRBV2
clone size: .
CDR3 protein: CASMLTGGFTGELFF
CDR3 DNA: TGTGCCAGCATGTTAACAGGGGGGTTCACCGGGGAGCTGTTTTTT

CDR3 length: 18
D gene: TRBD2
J gene: TRBJ2-3
V gene: TRBV18
clone size: .
CDR3 protein: CASSPPRLAGGSTDTQYF
CDR3 DNA: TGTGCCAGCTCACCACCGCGCCTAGCGGGGGGAAGCACAGATACGCAGTATTTT

CDR3 length: 14
D gene: TRBD2
J gene: TRBJ2-1
V gene: TRBV19
clone size: .
CDR3 protein: CASSTLAGHNEQFF
CDR3 DNA: TGTGCCAGTAGTACCCTAGCGGGACACAATGAGCAGTTCTTC

CDR3 length: 11
D gene: .
J gene: TRBJ2-2
V gene: TRBV11-3
clone size: .
CDR3 protein: CASSEAGELFF
CDR3 DNA: TGTGCCAGCAGCGAGGCCGGGGAGCTGTTTTTT

CDR3 length: 13
D gene: .
J gene: TRBJ1-2
V gene: TRBV7-2
clone size: once
CDR3 protein: CASSQDRNYGYTF
CDR3 DNA: TGTGCCAGCAGCCAAGACAGAAACTATGGCTACACCTTC

CDR3 length: 17
D gene: TRBD1
J gene: TRBJ1-3
V gene: TRBV4-1
clone size: .
CDR3 protein: CASSHPLQGAHGNTIYF
CDR3 DNA: TGCGCCAGCAGCCATCCTTTACAGGGGGCGCATGGAAACACCATATATTTT

CDR3 length: 13
D gene: .
J gene: TRBJ1-5
V gene: TRBV6-4
clone size: .
CDR3 protein: CASSEDWLSPQHF
CDR3 DNA: TGTGCCAGCAGTGAGGACTGGCTATCGCCCCAGCATTTT

CDR3 length: 14
D gene: .
J gene: TRBJ2-7
V gene: TRBV15
clone size: .
CDR3 protein: CATSRGGGSYEQYF
CDR3 DNA: TGTGCCACCAGCAGAGGTGGAGGGAGCTACGAGCAGTACTTC

CDR3 length: 16
D gene: TRBD2
J gene: TRBJ2-1
V gene: TRBV7-3
clone size: .
CDR3 protein: CASSLAGLAGGGEQFF
CDR3 DNA: TGTGCCAGCAGCTTAGCGGGACTAGCGGGAGGCGGGGAGCAGTTCTTC

CDR3 length: 14
D gene: .
J gene: TRBJ2-7
V gene: TRBV11-3
clone size: .
CDR3 protein: CASSLSGSTHEQYF
CDR3 DNA: TGTGCCAGCAGCTTATCGGGGAGTACCCACGAGCAGTACTTC

CDR3 length: 15
D gene: .
J gene: TRBJ2-3
V gene: TRBV7-2
clone size: .
CDR3 protein: CASSPQGPGTDTQYF
CDR3 DNA: TGTGCCAGCAGCCCGCAGGGCCCCGGCACAGATACGCAGTATTTT

CDR3 length: 15
D gene: TRBD1
J gene: TRBJ1-4
V gene: TRBV30
clone size: .
CDR3 protein: CAWSPRQGFSEKLFF
CDR3 DNA: TGTGCCTGGAGTCCTCGACAGGGGTTTTCTGAAAAACTGTTTTTT

CDR3 length: 11
D gene: .
J gene: TRBJ2-7
V gene: TRBV30
clone size: .
CDR3 protein: CAWSSGYEQYF
CDR3 DNA: TGTGCCTGGAGTTCTGGGTACGAGCAGTACTTC

CDR3 length: 12
D gene: .
J gene: TRBJ2-7
V gene: TRBV6-6
clone size: .
CDR3 protein: CASSLSSYEQYF
CDR3 DNA: TGTGCCAGCAGTTTATCCTCCTACGAGCAGTACTTC

CDR3 length: 13
D gene: .
J gene: TRBJ2-7
V gene: TRBV4-1
clone size: .
CDR3 protein: CASSSTEYYEQYF
CDR3 DNA: TGCGCCAGCAGCTCGACAGAATACTACGAGCAGTACTTC

CDR3 length: 15
D gene: TRBD1
J gene: TRBJ2-1
V gene: TRBV7-9
clone size: .
CDR3 protein: CASSGVGDSYNEQFF
CDR3 DNA: TGTGCCAGCAGTGGCGTGGGGGACAGTTACAATGAGCAGTTCTTC

CDR3 length: 14
D gene: .
J gene: TRBJ2-7
V gene: TRBV7-3
clone size: .
CDR3 protein: CASSLHGPPYEQYF
CDR3 DNA: TGTGCCAGCAGCTTACACGGGCCCCCCTACGAGCAGTACTTC

CDR3 length: 15
D gene: TRBD1
J gene: TRBJ2-7
V gene: TRBV7-6
clone size: .
CDR3 protein: CASSLTLKQGYEQYF
CDR3 DNA: TGTGCCAGCAGCTTAACCCTCAAACAGGGGTACGAGCAGTACTTC

CDR3 length: 15
D gene: TRBD2
J gene: TRBJ2-3
V gene: TRBV11-2
clone size: medium-sized
CDR3 protein: CASSFWGGSPDTQYF
CDR3 DNA: TGTGCCAGCAGCTTTTGGGGGGGTTCTCCAGATACGCAGTATTTT

CDR3 length: 15
D gene: TRBD2
J gene: TRBJ2-1
V gene: TRBV30
clone size: .
CDR3 protein: CAWSGGLGPYNEQFF
CDR3 DNA: TGTGCCTGGAGTGGGGGACTAGGCCCCTACAATGAGCAGTTCTTC

CDR3 length: 15
D gene: .
J gene: TRBJ2-5
V gene: TRBV11-2
clone size: few
CDR3 protein: CASSIVGDHQETQYF
CDR3 DNA: TGTGCCAGCAGCATAGTGGGGGATCACCAAGAGACCCAGTACTTC

CDR3 length: 12
D gene: .
J gene: TRBJ2-5
V gene: TRBV6-6
clone size: .
CDR3 protein: CASSYSWETQYF
CDR3 DNA: TGTGCCAGCAGTTACTCGTGGGAGACCCAGTACTTC

CDR3 length: 13
D gene: .
J gene: TRBJ2-5
V gene: TRBV9
clone size: .
CDR3 protein: CASSVVQGETQYF
CDR3 DNA: TGTGCCAGCAGCGTAGTGCAGGGGGAGACCCAGTACTTC

CDR3 length: 12
D gene: .
J gene: TRBJ1-2
V gene: TRBV28
clone size: .
CDR3 protein: CASSFGEGGYTF
CDR3 DNA: TGTGCCAGCAGTTTTGGGGAGGGCGGCTACACCTTC

CDR3 length: 19
D gene: TRBD2
J gene: TRBJ2-3
V gene: TRBV4-2
clone size: .
CDR3 protein: CASSHSPSGWDTSTDTQYF
CDR3 DNA: TGTGCCAGCAGCCACTCTCCTAGCGGGTGGGATACTAGCACAGATACGCAGTATTTT

CDR3 length: 17
D gene: .
J gene: TRBJ2-1
V gene: TRBV23-1
clone size: .
CDR3 protein: CASSQSGVRDLLDEQFF
CDR3 DNA: TGCGCCAGCAGTCAATCGGGAGTGCGGGACTTACTAGATGAGCAGTTCTTC

CDR3 length: 17
D gene: TRBD1
J gene: TRBJ2-5
V gene: TRBV5-4
clone size: .
CDR3 protein: CASSLTGTGAYQETQYF
CDR3 DNA: TGTGCCAGCAGCTTGACCGGGACAGGGGCCTACCAAGAGACCCAGTACTTC

CDR3 length: 15
D gene: .
J gene: TRBJ2-3
V gene: TRBV5-1
clone size: .
CDR3 protein: CASSLDGGSTDTQYF
CDR3 DNA: TGCGCCAGCAGCTTGGATGGGGGAAGTACAGATACGCAGTATTTT

CDR3 length: 14
D gene: .
J gene: TRBJ1-2
V gene: TRBV4-3
clone size: .
CDR3 protein: CASSYDAANYGYTF
CDR3 DNA: TGCGCCAGCAGCTACGACGCTGCTAACTATGGCTACACCTTC

CDR3 length: 15
D gene: .
J gene: TRBJ2-7
V gene: TRBV7-9
clone size: .
CDR3 protein: CASSLAQGSHYEQYF
CDR3 DNA: TGTGCCAGCAGCTTAGCTCAGGGGAGCCACTACGAGCAGTACTTC